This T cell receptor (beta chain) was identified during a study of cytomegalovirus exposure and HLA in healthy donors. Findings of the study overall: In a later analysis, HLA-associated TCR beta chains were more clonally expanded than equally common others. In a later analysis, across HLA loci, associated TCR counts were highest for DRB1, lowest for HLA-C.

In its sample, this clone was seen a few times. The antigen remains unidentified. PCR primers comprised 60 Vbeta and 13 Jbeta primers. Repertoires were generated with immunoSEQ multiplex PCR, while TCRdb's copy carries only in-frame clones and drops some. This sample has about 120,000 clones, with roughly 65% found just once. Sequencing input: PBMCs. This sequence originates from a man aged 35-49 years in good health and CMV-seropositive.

The CDR3 sequence is CASSKGTSGRVYNEQFF. The CDR3 DNA reads as TGTGCCAGCAGCAAAGGGACTAGCGGGAGGGTGTACAATGAGCAGTTCTTC. The rearrangement joins TRBV21-1 to TRBJ2-1; the table's D call TRBD2 went unverified against the DNA. TRBV21-1 is classified as a pseudogene. The CDR3 is 17 residues long.